This TCR beta chain stems from a study of cytomegalovirus exposure and HLA in healthy donors. Use of 60 Vbeta and 13 Jbeta primers characterized the PCR. Assay used: immunoSEQ multiplex PCR; TCRdb lists only in-frame clones, some missing. The sample has under 250,000 clones, roughly four fifths seen once. Trimming took off 4 bases at V and 2 bases at J, with 13 bases between the two ends. Germline-derived CDR1 and CDR2 are SGHRS and YFSETQ. The length of the CDR3 is 14 residues. The genes are TRBV5-1 and TRBJ2-7, with D possibly TRBD2 on 6 matching bases. The sequenced sample was PBMCs. This clonotype was sampled from a man aged 30 to 39 in good health and CMV-seronegative. CDR3: CASSEEGWAYEQYF. The DNA of the CDR3 is TGCGCCAGCAGCGAGGAGGGGTGGGCCTACGAGCAGTACTTC.